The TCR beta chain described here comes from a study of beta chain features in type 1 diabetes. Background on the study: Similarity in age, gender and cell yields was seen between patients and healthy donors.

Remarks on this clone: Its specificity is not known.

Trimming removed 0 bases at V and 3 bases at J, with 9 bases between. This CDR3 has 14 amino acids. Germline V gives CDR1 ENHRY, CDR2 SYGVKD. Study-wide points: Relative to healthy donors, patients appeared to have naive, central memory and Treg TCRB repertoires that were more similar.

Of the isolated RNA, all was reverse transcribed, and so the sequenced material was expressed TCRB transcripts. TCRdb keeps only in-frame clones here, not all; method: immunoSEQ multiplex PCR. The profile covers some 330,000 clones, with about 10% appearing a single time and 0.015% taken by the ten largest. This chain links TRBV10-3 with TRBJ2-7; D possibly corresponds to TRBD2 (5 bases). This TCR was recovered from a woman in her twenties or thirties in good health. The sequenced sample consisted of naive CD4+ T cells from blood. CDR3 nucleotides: TGTGCCATCAGTGAGTCGAGGGAAGGCTACGAGCAGTACTTC. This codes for CAISESREGYEQYF.